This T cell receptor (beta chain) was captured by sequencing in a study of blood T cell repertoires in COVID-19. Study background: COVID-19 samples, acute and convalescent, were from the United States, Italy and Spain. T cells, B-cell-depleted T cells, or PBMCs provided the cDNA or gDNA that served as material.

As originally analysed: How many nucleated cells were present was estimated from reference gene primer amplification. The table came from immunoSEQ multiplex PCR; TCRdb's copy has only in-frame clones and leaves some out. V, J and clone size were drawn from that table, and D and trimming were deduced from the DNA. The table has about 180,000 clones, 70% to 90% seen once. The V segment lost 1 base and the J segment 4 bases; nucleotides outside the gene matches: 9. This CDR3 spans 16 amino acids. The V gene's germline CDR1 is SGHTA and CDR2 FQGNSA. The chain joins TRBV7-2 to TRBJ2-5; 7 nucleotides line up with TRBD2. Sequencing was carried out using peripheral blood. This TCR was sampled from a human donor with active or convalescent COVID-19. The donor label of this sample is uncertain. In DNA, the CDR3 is TGTGCCAGCAGCTTAGTTGGCGGGGGTAGATTAGAGACCCAGTACTTC. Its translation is CASSLVGGGRLETQYF.